The 9 T cell receptor beta chains below come from one sample, sequenced in a study of human versus mouse CDR3 diversity and MHC coevolution. Sequenced by immunoSEQ multiplex PCR; TCRdb stores in-frame clones only, minus some. Found here are some 82,000 clones, around 93% of them singletons; the top ten hold about 1.5%. Sequenced material: naive CD4+ T cells from blood. Documented subset: CD45RO-negative CD62L-positive naive CD4 T cells. The receptors were sampled from a person between 25 and 69 years old in good health.

The chain has TRBV28 and TRBJ1-2; the match to TRBD1 covers 9 bases. CDR1 is MDHEN and CDR2 is SYDVKM in the germline V gene. Losses at the gene ends were 6 bases for V and 5 bases for J; bases not matched to a gene: 10. The CDR3 has 15 residues. The CDR3 is CASSQGTGRTYGYTF. The CDR3 bases are TGTGCCAGCAGCCAGGGGACAGGGAGAACTTATGGCTACACCTTC.

In this sample, this clone turned up once. This chain joins TRBV4-1 and TRBJ1-5, with TRBD1 matching over 8 bases. V was clipped by 0 bases and J by 0 bases; unmatched bases: 7. CDR1 and CDR2 from the germline V gene are MGHRA and YSYEKL. The CDR3 length is 18 residues. The CDR3 DNA is TGCGCCAGCAGCCAAGACCGGACAGGGCTATATAGCAATCAGCCCCAGCATTTT. Translation: CASSQDRTGLYSNQPQHF.

This clone was picked up a small number of times. Germline and junction disagree at one end, which may indicate a read error. V is TRBV27 and J is TRBJ2-1, with 7 bases fitting TRBD2. This CDR3 has 13 amino acids. In germline, CDR1 is MNHEY, CDR2 SMNVEV (reference sequence). In DNA form, the CDR3 reads TGTGCCAGCAGTTTTGGGGACTACAAGGAGCAGTTCTTC. Protein: CASSFGDYKEQFF.

The chain combines TRBV18 with TRBJ1-2; TRBD1 agrees at 9 bases. The CDR3 has 13 residues. Germline values: CDR1 KGHSH, CDR2 LQKENI. The ends lost 4 bases at V and 5 bases at J; junction bases unmatched: 2. CDR3 nucleotides: TGTGCCAGCTCACGGGACAGGGATTATGGCTACACCTTC. This encodes CASSRDRDYGYTF. Looking up the rest from reference TRBV18 and TRBJ1-2 gives the full variable domain: NAGVMQNPRHLVRRRGQEARLRCSPMKGHSHVYWYRQLPEEGLKFMVYLQKENIIDESGMPKERFSAEFPKEGPSILRIQQVVRGDSAAYFCASSRDRDYGYTFGSGTRLTVV.

V is TRBV5-1 and J is TRBJ1-1, with 8 bases lining up with TRBD1. In germline, CDR1 is SGHRS, CDR2 YFSETQ. Unmatched junction bases numbered 6, after V lost 0 bases and J lost 2 bases. This CDR3 spans 16 amino acids. CDR3 in amino acids: CASSLATGGRNTEAFF. The DNA for the CDR3 is TGCGCCAGCAGCTTGGCTACAGGGGGGAGAAACACTGAAGCTTTCTTT. The complete variable domain, with remaining parts taken from reference TRBV5-1 and TRBJ1-1, reads KAGVTQTPRYLIKTRGQQVTLSCSPISGHRSVSWYQQTPGQGLQFLFEYFSETQRNKGNFPGRFSGRQFSNSRSEMNVSTLELGDSALYLCASSLATGGRNTEAFFGQGTRLTVV.

The CDR3 region is CASTRPGDGTEAFF. Written as DNA, the CDR3 is TGTGCCAGCACCAGACCCGGAGATGGTACTGAAGCTTTCTTT. This chain joins TRBV6-1 and TRBJ1-1; D gene unclear. Germline assignment: CDR1 MNHNS and CDR2 SASEGT. V lost 7 bases to trimming and J lost 5 bases, with 17 bases between them. The CDR3 length is 14 residues.

This clone was seen a single time. The V and J genes are TRBV7-6 and TRBJ2-5, with 8 bases fitting TRBD2. Per germline, CDR1 SGHVS and CDR2 FNYEAQ. The CDR3 runs 14 residues. The V and J ends lost 3 bases and 5 bases, in that order; junction bases with no gene match: 5. The CDR3 is CASSFSGTYETQYF. The CDR3 DNA reads TGTGCCAGCAGCTTTAGCGGGACCTACGAGACCCAGTACTTC.

The chain links TRBV18 to TRBJ1-5; D not certain. V lost 2 bases to trimming and J lost 1 base, with 15 bases between them. The CDR3 runs 17 residues. Looked up from germline, CDR1 is KGHSH and CDR2 is LQKENI. CDR3 in DNA: TGTGCCAGCTCACCAAGGCCCCGAGGAGCAAGCAATCAGCCCCAGCATTTT. Translating it yields CASSPRPRGASNQPQHF.

V gene TRBV19 combines with J gene TRBJ2-2, with TRBD2 matching over 7 bases. With V trimmed by 5 bases and J by 0 bases, 6 bases remained unmatched. Germline CDR1 is LNHDA and CDR2 is SQIVND (reference sequence). The length of the CDR3 is 16 residues. CDR3 DNA sequence: TGTGCCAGTAGTCCGATTCGGGGGGCGAACACCGGGGAGCTGTTTTTT. This codes for CASSPIRGANTGELFF.